These 9 T cell receptor beta chains originate from one sample sequenced in a study of T cell responses to AZD1222 COVID-19 vaccine. Sequencing used immunoSEQ multiplex PCR; TCRdb keeps in-frame clones, though not all of them. The sample has approximately 170,000 clones, 75% to 90% seen once; the top ten hold 6.9%. The specimen comprised peripheral blood, sampled on day 0 of AZD1222 vaccination. The receptors stem from an adult in good health.

V and J are TRBV18 and TRBJ2-3; weak D call: TRBD2 (5 bases). Per germline, CDR1 KGHSH and CDR2 LQKENI. The CDR3 spans 16 residues. The V gene lost 6 bases and the J gene lost 2 bases, with 18 bases spanning the gap. For the CDR3, the DNA is TGTGCCAGCTCGCCTATACTAGGTACGTCCACAGATACGCAGTATTTT. Translated: CASSPILGTSTDTQYF.

The CDR3 DNA reads TGTGCCAGCAGCCTGGACAGCTCCAACACTGAAGCTTTCTTT. Its translation: CASSLDSSNTEAFF. The chain uses TRBV6-5 and TRBJ1-1, with a tentative D call TRBD1 (6 bases). The CDR3 consists of 14 residues. The ends were cut back, 6 bases at V and 2 bases at J, with 13 bases in the middle. From germline, CDR1 is MNHEY and CDR2 SVGAGI.

The chain couples TRBV28 to TRBJ1-5; 9 bases fit TRBD1. Germline-derived CDR1 and CDR2 are MDHEN and SYDVKM. V gave up 7 bases and J gave up 2 bases; unmatched junction bases: 9. This CDR3 has 16 residues. The CDR3 coding sequence is TGTGCCAGCAAAATACAGGGGGCACGGGGCAATCAGCCCCAGCATTTT. Translation gives CASKIQGARGNQPQHF.

The genes are TRBV2 and TRBJ1-1; D ambiguous. Germline loops: CDR1 SNHLY, CDR2 FYNNEI. This CDR3 contains 12 residues. V was trimmed by 8 bases and J by 6 bases, leaving 13 bases between them. CDR3 protein: CASPKVGSEAFF. The CDR3 DNA sequence: TGTGCCAGCCCTAAGGTGGGGTCTGAAGCTTTCTTT. Looking up the rest from reference TRBV2 and TRBJ1-1 gives the full variable domain: EPEVTQTPSHQVTQMGQEVILRCVPISNHLYFYWYRQILGQKVEFLVSFYNNEISEKSEIFDDQFSVERPDGSNFTLKIRSTKLEDSAMYFCASPKVGSEAFFGQGTRLTVV.

The genes are TRBV20-1 and TRBJ1-2; D is undetermined. In germline, CDR1 is DFQATT, CDR2 SNEGSKA (reference sequence). This CDR3 region has 9 residues. Trimming removed 6 bases from V and 13 bases from J, with 12 bases in between. The CDR3 DNA follows: TGCAGTGCGCGCGCTCCCCCCACCTTC. Amino acid sequence: CSARAPPTF.

This clone was seen once. The genes are TRBV12-3 or TRBV12-4 and TRBJ1-4; TRBD1 might be the D (6 bases). V was trimmed by 5 bases and J by 7 bases, leaving 11 bases between them. The CDR3 extends over 13 amino acids. CDR3 bases: TGTGCCAGCAGTGCTACAGGGTCTGAAAAACTGTTTTTT. Encoded protein: CASSATGSEKLFF.

This clone was seen just once. The J gene is TRBJ1-3, the V gene TRBV7-9, with D maybe TRBD1 (6 bases). The V end lost 2 bases, the J end lost 0 bases, and 14 bases lay between the germline ends. Germline assignment: CDR1 SEHNR and CDR2 FQNEAQ (reference sequence). This CDR3 has 17 residues. The CDR3 loop is CASSLTGTPSSGNTIYF. CDR3 nucleotide sequence: TGTGCCAGCAGCTTAACCGGGACACCTAGCTCTGGAAACACCATATATTTT.

This chain links TRBV7-2 with TRBJ1-1, with 7 bases that match TRBD1. Unmatched junction bases numbered 9, after V lost 0 bases and J lost 5 bases. The CDR3 is made up of 16 amino acids. The germline CDR1 and CDR2 sequences are SGHTA and FQGNSA. The CDR3 sequence: CASSLAFGQGVTEAFF. Written as DNA, the CDR3 is TGTGCCAGCAGCTTAGCGTTCGGGCAGGGGGTAACTGAAGCTTTCTTT.

The chain couples TRBV28 to TRBJ2-1; D possibly corresponds to TRBD2 (5 bases). Germline-derived CDR1 and CDR2 are MDHEN and SYDVKM. V lost 1 base and J 8 bases, leaving 6 bases between the germline ends. CDR3 length: 12 amino acids. CDR3 loop: CASSLSGYEQFF. The CDR3 DNA reads as TGTGCCAGCAGTTTATCGGGGTATGAGCAGTTCTTC.